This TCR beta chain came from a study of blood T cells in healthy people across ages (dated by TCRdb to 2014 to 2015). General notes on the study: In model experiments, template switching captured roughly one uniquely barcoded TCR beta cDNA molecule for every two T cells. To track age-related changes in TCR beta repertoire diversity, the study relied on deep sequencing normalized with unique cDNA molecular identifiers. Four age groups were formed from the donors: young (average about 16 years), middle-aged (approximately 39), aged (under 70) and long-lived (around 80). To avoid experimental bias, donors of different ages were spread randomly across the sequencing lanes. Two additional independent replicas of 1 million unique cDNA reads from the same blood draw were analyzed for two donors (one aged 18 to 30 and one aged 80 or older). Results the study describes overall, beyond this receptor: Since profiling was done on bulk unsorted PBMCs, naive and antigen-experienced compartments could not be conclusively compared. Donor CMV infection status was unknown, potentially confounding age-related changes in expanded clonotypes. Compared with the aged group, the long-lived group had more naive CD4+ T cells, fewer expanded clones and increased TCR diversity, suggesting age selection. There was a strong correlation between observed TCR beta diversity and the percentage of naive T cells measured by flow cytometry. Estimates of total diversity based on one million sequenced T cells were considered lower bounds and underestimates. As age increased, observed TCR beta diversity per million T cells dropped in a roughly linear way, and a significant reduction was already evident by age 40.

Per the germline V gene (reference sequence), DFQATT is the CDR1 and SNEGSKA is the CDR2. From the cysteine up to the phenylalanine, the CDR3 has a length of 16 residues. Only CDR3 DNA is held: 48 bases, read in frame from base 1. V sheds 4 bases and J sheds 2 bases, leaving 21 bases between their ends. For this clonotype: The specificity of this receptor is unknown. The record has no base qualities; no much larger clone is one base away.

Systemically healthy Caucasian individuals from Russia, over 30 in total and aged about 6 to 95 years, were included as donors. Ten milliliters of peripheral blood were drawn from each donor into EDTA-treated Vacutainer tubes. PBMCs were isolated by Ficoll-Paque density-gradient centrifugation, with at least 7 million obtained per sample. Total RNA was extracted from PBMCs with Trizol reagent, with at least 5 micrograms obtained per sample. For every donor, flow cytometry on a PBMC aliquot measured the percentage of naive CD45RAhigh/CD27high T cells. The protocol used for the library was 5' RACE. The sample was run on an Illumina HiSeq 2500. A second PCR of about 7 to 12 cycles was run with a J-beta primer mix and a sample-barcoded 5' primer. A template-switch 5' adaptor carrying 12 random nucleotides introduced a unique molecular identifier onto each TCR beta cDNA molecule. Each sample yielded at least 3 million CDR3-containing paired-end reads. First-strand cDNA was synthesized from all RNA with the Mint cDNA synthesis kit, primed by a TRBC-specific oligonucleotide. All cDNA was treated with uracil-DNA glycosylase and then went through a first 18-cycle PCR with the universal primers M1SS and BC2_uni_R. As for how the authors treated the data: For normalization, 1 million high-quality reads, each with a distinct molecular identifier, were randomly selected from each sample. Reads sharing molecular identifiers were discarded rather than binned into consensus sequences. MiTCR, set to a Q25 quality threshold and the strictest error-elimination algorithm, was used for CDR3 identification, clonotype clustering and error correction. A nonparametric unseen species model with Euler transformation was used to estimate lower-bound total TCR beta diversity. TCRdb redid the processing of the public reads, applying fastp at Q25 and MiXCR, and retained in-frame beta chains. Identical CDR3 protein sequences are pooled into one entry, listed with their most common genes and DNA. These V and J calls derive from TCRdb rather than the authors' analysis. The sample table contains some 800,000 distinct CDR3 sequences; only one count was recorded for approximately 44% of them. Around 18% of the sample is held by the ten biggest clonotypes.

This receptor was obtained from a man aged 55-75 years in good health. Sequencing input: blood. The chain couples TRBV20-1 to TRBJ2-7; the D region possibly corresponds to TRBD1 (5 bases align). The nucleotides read TGCAGTGCTATGCCACAGGCCCCAACCTCCCCCTACGAGCAGTACTTC. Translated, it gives CSAMPQAPTSPYEQYF.